These 32 T cell receptor beta chains were all obtained from the same sample, sequenced in a study of neurological immune-mediated disorders. TCRdb reanalysed the 5' RACE reads using MiXCR and keeps one entry per CDR3 protein. This table has roughly 76,000 distinct CDR3 sequences, 13% to 15% appearing once. Sequenced: PBMCs. These TCRs come from a woman aged 50 to 60 in good health.

This clonotype was seen repeatedly, ten times or more. V and J are TRBV6-4 and TRBJ2-1; 10 bases line up with TRBD2. Germline assignment: CDR1 MRHNA and CDR2 SNTAGT. This CDR3 region has 18 residues. Trimming cost V 6 bases and J 7 bases; bases outside gene matches: 18. The CDR3: CASRAGGGGLASLNEQFF. In DNA, the CDR3 is TGTGCCAGCAGGGCTGGAGGGGGGGGACTAGCGAGCTTGAATGAGCAGTTCTTC.

This clonotype occurred many times. J is TRBJ2-1 and V is TRBV20-1; 7 positions agree with TRBD2. V shed 3 bases, J shed 7 bases, and the junction held 6 bases outside the gene matches. Germline CDR1 reads DFQATT; CDR2 reads SNEGSKA (reference sequence). This CDR3 is built from 13 residues. The CDR3 region has the DNA TGCAGTGCTAGCCGGGGACTACGAAATGAGCAGTTCTTC. It yields the protein CSASRGLRNEQFF.

This clonotype was counted at least ten times. The chain uses TRBV10-3 and TRBJ2-1; D perhaps matches TRBD2 (7 bases). CDR3 size: 18 residues. Germline V gene data show CDR1 as ENHRY and CDR2 as SYGVKD. Trimming removed 0 bases at V and 4 bases at J, with 19 bases between. CDR3 nucleotide sequence: TGTGCCATCAGTGAGTCGACGGGGGGCGGGAGAGCATACAATGAGCAGTTCTTC. Amino acid sequence: CAISESTGGGRAYNEQFF.

The rearrangement joins TRBV6-1 to TRBJ1-5; no reliable D call. Germline CDR1 and CDR2: MNHNS and SASEGT. Deletions cut 3 bases from V and 6 bases from J, with 3 bases between. The CDR3 spans 11 residues. CDR3 protein: CASSDRQPQHF. CDR3 coding DNA: TGTGCCAGCAGTGACCGTCAGCCCCAGCATTTT.

This clonotype was recorded many times. J is TRBJ1-4 and V is TRBV20-1; D is ambiguous. V was clipped by 6 bases and J by 3 bases, with 20 bases between them. Germline CDR1 reads DFQATT; CDR2 reads SNEGSKA (reference sequence). The CDR3 is 16 residues long. In DNA form, the CDR3 reads TGCAGTGCGTTTCGGTATCGGGGAGGTTCTAATGAAAAACTGTTTTTT. This encodes CSAFRYRGGSNEKLFF.

Ten or more counts support this clonotype. The chain is built from TRBV11-3 and TRBJ2-1; 10 bases map to TRBD2. Germline V gene sequence: CDR1 SGHNT, CDR2 YENEEA. V lost 0 bases and J lost 1; bases outside the gene matches: 21. The CDR3 contains 23 residues. The CDR3 DNA reads as TGTGCCAGCAGCTTAGATCGGGTTGGTAGTCGGCTAGCGGGAGTACTTTCCTACAATGAGCAGTTCTTC. Translated, it gives CASSLDRVGSRLAGVLSYNEQFF.

This clonotype occurred many times. The V gene is TRBV14, the J gene TRBJ1-2; perhaps TRBD1 as D (5 bases). The CDR3 loop spans 15 amino acids. CDR1 SGHDN and CDR2 FVKESK come from the germline V gene. Trimming pared 2 bases from V and 4 bases from J, leaving 14 bases between. CDR3 sequence reads: CASSQTKGPIYGYTF. CDR3 DNA sequence: TGTGCCAGCAGCCAAACAAAGGGACCGATCTATGGCTACACCTTC.

The chain uses TRBV6-2 or TRBV6-3 and TRBJ2-3; 7 bases agree with TRBD2. V shed 6 bases, J shed 2 bases, and the junction held 11 bases outside the gene matches. This CDR3 has 16 residues. Germline CDR1 is MNHEY and CDR2 is SVGEGT. CDR3 sequence reads: CASSSGRRGTTDTQYF. CDR3 nucleotide sequence: TGTGCCAGCAGCTCCGGGAGGCGGGGGACCACAGATACGCAGTATTTT.

This sequence joins TRBV5-1 and TRBJ2-5; D remains ambiguous. The CDR3 runs to 15 residues. Trimming cost V 5 bases and J 2 bases, with 16 bases left between them. CDR1 and CDR2 (germline): SGHRS, YFSETQ. The CDR3, as DNA: TGCGCCAGCAGTTTATCGGCAGGTGCTCAAGAGACCCAGTACTTC. Amino acids: CASSLSAGAQETQYF.

There are many counts of this clonotype. One end of the junction does not line up with germline, which may come from a read error. The chain joins TRBV5-1 to TRBJ2-1, with D unclear. Germline CDR1 is SGHRS and CDR2 is YFSETQ. The CDR3 is 14 amino acids. The CDR3 loop reads CASSSGTTYPDRIF. The CDR3 bases are TGCGCCAGCAGCTCCGGCACGACTTATCCGGACCGAATCTTC.

This clonotype was observed a handful of times. V gene TRBV5-5 combines with J gene TRBJ2-7; D may be TRBD2 (6 bases). V shed 4 bases and J shed 2 bases, with 13 bases lying between them. In germline, CDR1 is SGHKS, CDR2 YYEKEE (reference sequence). CDR3 size: 14 residues. The CDR3 region is CASSPGPGAYEQYF. CDR3 nucleotides: TGTGCCAGCAGCCCTGGGCCGGGGGCCTACGAGCAGTACTTC.

A word on this clonotype: An end of the junction does not agree with germline; a read error may underlie this. The chain couples TRBV12-3 or TRBV12-4 to TRBJ1-5; the match to TRBD1 covers 9 bases. The CDR3 has 15 amino acids. CDR3 residues: CAGSPGQGDNQPQRF. The CDR3 region has the DNA TGTGCCGGCAGTCCGGGACAGGGAGACAATCAGCCCCAGCGTTTT.

This clonotype was counted at least ten times. The chain combines TRBV5-1 with TRBJ2-1, with D perhaps given as TRBD1 or TRBD2 (5 bases each). Trimming cost V 4 bases and J 10 bases, with 21 bases left between them. There are 15 residues in the CDR3. Germline-derived CDR1 and CDR2 are SGHRS and YFSETQ. CDR3 bases: TGCGCCAGCAGCCCCCAGGGAGTTAAAGGGCAGGAGCAGTTCTTC. This encodes CASSPQGVKGQEQFF.

V and J are TRBV5-1 and TRBJ1-2; D is perhaps TRBD1 (5 bases). Between the trimmed V and J ends, which lost 3 bases and 7 bases, there was a span of 7 bases. The CDR3 runs to 11 residues. Germline assignment: CDR1 SGHRS and CDR2 YFSETQ. The CDR3 region has the DNA TGCGCCAGCAGCTGGGGACGTGGCTACACCTTC. Residues: CASSWGRGYTF.

This clonotype came up many times. The CDR3 DNA follows: TGTGCCAGCAGAACCCTGGACAGGCCGGGCGGTAATTCACCCCTCCACTTT. As protein: CASRTLDRPGGNSPLHF. The chain is built from TRBV7-9 and TRBJ1-6; TRBD1 aligns across 7 bases. V shed 6 bases and J 6 bases; nucleotides not matched to a gene: 14. Germline CDR1 and CDR2: SEHNR and FQNEAQ (reference sequence). The CDR3 is 17 amino acids. Using reference TRBV7-9 and TRBJ1-6 for the parts outside the CDR3, the full variable domain is DTGVSQNPRHKITKRGQNVTFRCDPISEHNRLYWYRQTLGQGPEFLTYFQNEAQLEKSRLLSDRFSAERPKGSFSTLEIQRTEQGDSAMYLCASRTLDRPGGNSPLHFGNGTRLTVT.

The table lists this clonotype with many counts. The chain has TRBV7-2 and TRBJ1-5; D perhaps matches TRBD1 (6 bases). Per the germline V gene, CDR1 is SGHTA and CDR2 is FQGNSA. The length of the CDR3 is 12 residues. The ends were cut back, 8 bases at V and 4 bases at J, with 9 bases in the middle. The CDR3 reads CASATGNQPQHF. The CDR3 DNA is TGTGCCAGCGCAACAGGGAATCAGCCCCAGCATTTT.

This chain connects TRBV5-1 to TRBJ1-1, with 7 bases lining up with TRBD1. Germline trimming cut 6 bases from V and 1 base from J; bases unmatched to any gene: 6. The CDR3 length is 14 residues. In germline, CDR1 is SGHRS, CDR2 YFSETQ. This CDR3 reads CASIRGLGNTEAFF. CDR3 nucleotides: TGCGCCAGCATAAGGGGGCTTGGGAACACTGAAGCTTTCTTT. Full variable domain (rest looked up from reference TRBV5-1 and TRBJ1-1): KAGVTQTPRYLIKTRGQQVTLSCSPISGHRSVSWYQQTPGQGLQFLFEYFSETQRNKGNFPGRFSGRQFSNSRSEMNVSTLELGDSALYLCASIRGLGNTEAFFGQGTRLTVV.

V and J are TRBV2 and TRBJ2-2, with TRBD2 matching over 8 bases. The CDR3 spans 14 residues. With V trimmed by 4 bases and J by 7 bases, 5 bases remained unmatched. The V gene's germline CDR1 is SNHLY and CDR2 FYNNEI. This CDR3 is CASSAVAGRGELFF. CDR3 coding DNA: TGTGCCAGCAGTGCGGTAGCGGGGCGCGGGGAGCTGTTTTTT. Full variable domain (missing parts from reference TRBV2 and TRBJ2-2): EPEVTQTPSHQVTQMGQEVILRCVPISNHLYFYWYRQILGQKVEFLVSFYNNEISEKSEIFDDQFSVERPDGSNFTLKIRSTKLEDSAMYFCASSAVAGRGELFFGEGSRLTVL.

The V gene is TRBV5-1, the J gene TRBJ2-1; D may be TRBD2 (6 bases). This CDR3 contains 14 residues. V gave up 4 bases and J gave up 6 bases, with 14 bases separating them. Germline lookup yields CDR1 SGHRS and CDR2 YFSETQ. DNA for the CDR3: TGCGCCAGCAGCCCTCCCGCGGGGAGCAATGAGCAGTTCTTC. Translated, it gives CASSPPAGSNEQFF. Based on the CDR3 plus reference TRBV5-1 and TRBJ2-1, the full variable domain is KAGVTQTPRYLIKTRGQQVTLSCSPISGHRSVSWYQQTPGQGLQFLFEYFSETQRNKGNFPGRFSGRQFSNSRSEMNVSTLELGDSALYLCASSPPAGSNEQFFGPGTRLTVL.

At least ten counts were recorded for this clonotype. The chain uses TRBV7-2 and TRBJ1-1; unclear D gene. Trimming stripped 5 bases from V and 1 base from J, with 8 bases between. Germline lookup yields CDR1 SGHTA and CDR2 FQGNSA. This CDR3 spans 13 amino acids. The CDR3 sequence is CASSAMGNTEAFF. DNA for the CDR3: TGTGCCAGCAGCGCGATGGGGAACACTGAAGCTTTCTTT. Full variable domain (missing parts from reference TRBV7-2 and TRBJ1-1): GAGVSQSPSNKVTEKGKDVELRCDPISGHTALYWYRQSLGQGLEFLIYFQGNSAPDKSGLPSDRFSAERTGGSVSTLTIQRTQQEDSAVYLCASSAMGNTEAFFGQGTRLTVV.

This clonotype was observed at least ten times. This sequence joins TRBV12-3 or TRBV12-4 and TRBJ2-7; 14 bases match TRBD2. The trim removed 4 bases at V and 2 bases at J, leaving 7 bases unmatched. CDR3 size: 17 residues. The CDR3 protein is CASSSRPGLAGAYEQYF. In DNA form, the CDR3 reads TGTGCCAGCAGTTCTAGACCGGGACTAGCGGGGGCCTACGAGCAGTACTTC.

This clonotype has a count of ten or more. The chain is built from TRBV3-1 and TRBJ2-7; 10 bases map to TRBD1. Germline values: CDR1 LGHDT, CDR2 YNNKEL (reference sequence). This CDR3 comprises 16 residues. Trimming at V came to 5 bases and at J to 5 bases, leaving 12 bases not matched to a gene. The CDR3 region has the DNA TGTGCCAGCAGCTCCCGGTCGGGACAGGGGTACCACGAGCAGTACTTC. This encodes CASSSRSGQGYHEQYF.

At least ten counts were recorded for this clonotype. The rearrangement joins TRBV11-2 to TRBJ2-3; 11 nucleotides line up with TRBD1. V was pared by 3 bases and J by 8 bases, with 10 bases of the junction left unmatched. The CDR3 runs 16 residues. Germline V lookup: CDR1 SGHAT, CDR2 FQNNGV. The DNA of the CDR3 is TGTGCCAGCAGCTTCGGCGCGGGACAGGGGGAGGGTACGCAGTATTTT. It translates to CASSFGAGQGEGTQYF.

At least ten counts were recorded for this clonotype. This chain links TRBV20-1 with TRBJ2-7; 7 bases align to TRBD1. This CDR3 has 16 amino acids. Trimming removed 5 bases from V and 1 base from J; junction bases left unmatched: 14. Germline CDR1 is DFQATT and CDR2 is SNEGSKA (reference sequence). CDR3 region: CSALRNRQGLSYEQYF. The CDR3 nucleotides read TGCAGTGCTCTAAGGAACCGACAGGGTTTATCCTACGAGCAGTACTTC.

The chain combines TRBV7-8 with TRBJ2-3; maybe TRBD2 (6 bases). The CDR3 consists of 16 residues. Germline CDR1 reads SGHVS; CDR2 reads FQNEAQ. The V gene lost 0 bases and the J gene lost 0 bases, with 10 bases spanning the gap. The CDR3 bases are TGTGCCAGCAGCTTAGCGCGGGACGTCAGCACAGATACGCAGTATTTT. It codes for CASSLARDVSTDTQYF.

The chain joins TRBV5-1 to TRBJ2-7; maybe TRBD2 (8 bases). Per the germline V gene, CDR1 is SGHRS and CDR2 is YFSETQ. The CDR3 has 20 amino acids. Trimming left V 5 bases short and J 1 base short, with 31 bases between. CDR3 amino acids: CASSPRGSGSGTRSSYEQYF. Written as DNA, the CDR3 is TGCGCCAGCAGTCCCAGGGGGAGCGGGAGCGGGACCAGGTCATCCTACGAGCAGTACTTC.

This clonotype was seen a few times. The J gene is TRBJ2-2, the V gene TRBV2; D remains unclear. V was clipped by 6 bases and J by 0 bases, with 8 bases between them. The CDR3 consists of 14 residues. Germline V gene data show CDR1 as SNHLY and CDR2 as FYNNEI. CDR3 DNA: TGTGCCAGCAGCGGTTCAGCGAACACCGGGGAGCTGTTTTTT. This codes for CASSGSANTGELFF.

This clonotype was detected ten times or more. The V call is TRBV3-1, the J call TRBJ1-1, with no clear D. Germline V gene data show CDR1 as LGHDT and CDR2 as YNNKEL (reference sequence). There are 11 residues in the CDR3. V lost 1 base, J lost 5 bases, and 2 bases lay in between. The CDR3 sequence: CASSQATEAFF. The CDR3 coding sequence is TGTGCCAGCAGCCAAGCGACTGAAGCTTTCTTT.

The V call is TRBV20-1, the J call TRBJ1-5; D may be TRBD1 (6 bases). Germline V CDR1 and CDR2: DFQATT, SNEGSKA (reference sequence). Trimming took 3 bases from V and 6 from J, leaving 15 bases between them. The CDR3 runs 14 residues. The CDR3 region is CSARDSRGGQPQHF. The CDR3 coding sequence is TGCAGTGCTAGGGACAGCCGAGGGGGTCAGCCCCAGCATTTT.

This clonotype was observed at least ten times. This chain links TRBV10-3 with TRBJ1-1, with no clear D. CDR1 and CDR2 (germline): ENHRY, SYGVKD. The CDR3 is made up of 12 amino acids. The germline V and J ends were trimmed by 6 bases and 4 bases, with 9 bases remaining between them. The CDR3 region has the DNA TGTGCCATCAGCGCAAGGGTCACTGAAGCTTTCTTT. Translation: CAISARVTEAFF.

The sample holds many counts of this clonotype. This sequence joins TRBV28 and TRBJ1-1; D might be TRBD1 (6 bases). The CDR3 has 17 residues. In germline, CDR1 is MDHEN, CDR2 SYDVKM. V was shortened by 0 bases and J by 0 bases, with 14 bases between the two germline ends. Here the CDR3 DNA reads TGTGCCAGCAGTTTATGGGGACATTCTAAGGTGAACACTGAAGCTTTCTTT. Protein product: CASSLWGHSKVNTEAFF.

Notes on this clonotype: Since a much larger clone is just one base distant, this may be a read error. This chain's CDR3 is CASSLGGTGSSYEQYF. The CDR3 DNA follows: TGTGCCAGCAGCTTGGGGGGTACGGGAAGCTCCTACGAGCAGTACTTC. The V call is TRBV5-6, the J call TRBJ2-7; possibly TRBD2 for D (5 bases). This CDR3 contains 16 residues. The V gene lost 0 bases and the J gene lost 0 bases, with 13 bases spanning the gap. The germline V gene has CDR1 SGHDT and CDR2 YYEEEE.